The clone carrying this TCR beta chain was seen a handful of times. Its antigen remains unknown. The data derive from a study of early T cells in non-severe SARS-CoV-2 infection. About the study: Unsorted whole blood bulk RNA was sequenced, with unpaired chains. Regarding the study as a whole: Clonotype matching in VDJdb favored anti-spike CD8 responses and did not capture private and CD4 specificities.

The CDR3 consists of 12 residues. V was trimmed by 5 bases and J by 6 bases, leaving 9 bases between them. The germline V gene encodes CDR1 MDHEN and CDR2 SYDVKM. As part of library construction, unique molecular identifiers were attached to individual cDNA molecules. A single record per CDR3 protein comes from TCRdb applying MiXCR to the 5' RACE reads. The sample yields about 45,000 distinct CDR3 sequences, roughly 12% seen once. The chain uses TRBV28 and TRBJ2-3, with no clear D. The TCR was taken from an adult who was a healthcare worker with PCR-confirmed SARS-CoV-2 infection or an uninfected control (not recorded which). Sample: whole blood. The CDR3 sequence: CASSPPVDTQYF. The CDR3 bases are TGTGCCAGCAGTCCACCAGTGGATACGCAGTATTTT.